Here is one TCR beta chain with its context. What it binds is unknown. These data come from a study of cytomegalovirus exposure and HLA in healthy donors. Study observations and caveats: Several top significant clusters appeared, in a later analysis, to be linked to common viral pathogens. Testing in vitro showed a few CMV-associated chains specific for CMV antigens. While the bulk of TCR sequences proved rare, some public TCRs turned up in many donors.

Use of 60 Vbeta and 13 Jbeta primers characterized the PCR. The data were produced by immunoSEQ multiplex PCR, yet TCRdb's version contains in-frame clones alone and is incomplete. This sample has 150,000 to 200,000 clones; approximately 80% occur once, and the top ten carry roughly 10%. The CDR3 spans 13 residues. Germline V gene data show CDR1 as LNHDA and CDR2 as SQIVND (reference sequence). Trimming took 3 bases from V and 7 from J, leaving 10 bases between them. The V and J genes are TRBV19 and TRBJ1-5; unclear D gene. The TCR was taken from a man aged 50-60 years in good health and CMV-seropositive. Material for sequencing was PBMCs. In DNA form, the CDR3 reads TGTGCCAGTAGTATCCTCGGGGAACAGCCCCAGCATTTT. The encoded protein is CASSILGEQPQHF.